These T cell receptor beta chains were read from a single sample in a study of blood T cells in healthy people across ages. TCRdb independently ran MiXCR on the 5' RACE reads; one entry per CDR3 protein. Counted here are roughly 680,000 distinct CDR3 sequences, 49% occurring once; the ten biggest clones make up around 32%. The specimen sequenced was blood. These receptors originate from a woman aged 55-69 years in good health. CDR3s leave out the opening cysteine and the closing phenylalanine or tryptophan. Fields, in order: J gene, V gene, CDR3 protein.

J gene: TRBJ2-7
V gene: TRBV7-2
CDR3 protein: ASSLGWGSSYEQY

J gene: TRBJ2-7
V gene: TRBV10-3
CDR3 protein: AITRDRDSYEQY

J gene: TRBJ1-2
V gene: TRBV7-3
CDR3 protein: ASSLGTAYGYT

J gene: TRBJ1-6
V gene: TRBV14
CDR3 protein: ASSQVGGGFSPLH

J gene: TRBJ1-1
V gene: TRBV7-2
CDR3 protein: ASSLALAVNTEAF

J gene: TRBJ2-7
V gene: TRBV4-3
CDR3 protein: ASSQRREGRYEQY

J gene: TRBJ2-3
V gene: TRBV20-1
CDR3 protein: SATGQGRPDTQY

J gene: TRBJ2-3
V gene: TRBV28
CDR3 protein: ASSLSGGGSTDTQY

J gene: TRBJ2-7
V gene: TRBV5-6
CDR3 protein: ASSLQSAGDYEQY

J gene: TRBJ2-1
V gene: TRBV7-7
CDR3 protein: ANSSRSGVGEQF

J gene: TRBJ2-7
V gene: TRBV10-3
CDR3 protein: AISDGSSYEQY

J gene: TRBJ2-7
V gene: TRBV7-2
CDR3 protein: ASSHGRGANEQY

J gene: .
V gene: TRBV20-1
CDR3 protein: SAILAGLNNEQY

J gene: TRBJ2-5
V gene: TRBV7-2
CDR3 protein: ASSLEWGYQETQY

J gene: TRBJ2-5
V gene: TRBV10-3
CDR3 protein: AISETSGNQETQY

J gene: TRBJ2-1
V gene: TRBV7-2
CDR3 protein: ASRVQGPDNEQF

J gene: TRBJ2-7
V gene: TRBV21-1
CDR3 protein: ASSKRSRDPSYEQY

J gene: TRBJ2-3
V gene: TRBV29-1
CDR3 protein: SVEEPSGRKGTTDTQY

J gene: TRBJ2-1
V gene: TRBV29-1
CDR3 protein: SVDSQAHEQF

J gene: TRBJ2-6
V gene: TRBV3-1
CDR3 protein: ATGTVSGANVLT

J gene: TRBJ1-1
V gene: TRBV7-2
CDR3 protein: ASSSGFYSEAF

J gene: TRBJ2-7
V gene: TRBV7-9
CDR3 protein: ASSPPRGRNSYEQY